This entry describes one T cell receptor (beta chain). The V gene's germline CDR1 is MNHEY and CDR2 SVGEGT. CDR3 length: 15 amino acids. Losses at the gene ends were 6 bases for V and 7 bases for J; bases not matched to a gene: 11. Repertoires were generated with immunoSEQ multiplex PCR, while TCRdb's copy carries only in-frame clones and drops some. The repertoire holds roughly 250,000 clones, 70% to 90% seen once, with about 0.9% in the top ten. The source of the sample is a study of blood T cell repertoires in COVID-19. Study overall: Nucleic acid was either cDNA or gDNA, and it came from T cells, B-cell-depleted T cells, or PBMCs.

The TCR originated in a human donor with COVID-19, enrolled during active disease. The donor label of this sample is uncertain. This rearrangement joins TRBV6-2 or TRBV6-3 to TRBJ1-5, with TRBD1 identical over 8 bases. The sequencing sample was made of peripheral blood. CDR3 DNA sequence: TGTGCCAGCAGCACAGGTCCGGACAGGGTGCAGCCCCAGCATTTT. Amino acids: CASSTGPDRVQPQHF.